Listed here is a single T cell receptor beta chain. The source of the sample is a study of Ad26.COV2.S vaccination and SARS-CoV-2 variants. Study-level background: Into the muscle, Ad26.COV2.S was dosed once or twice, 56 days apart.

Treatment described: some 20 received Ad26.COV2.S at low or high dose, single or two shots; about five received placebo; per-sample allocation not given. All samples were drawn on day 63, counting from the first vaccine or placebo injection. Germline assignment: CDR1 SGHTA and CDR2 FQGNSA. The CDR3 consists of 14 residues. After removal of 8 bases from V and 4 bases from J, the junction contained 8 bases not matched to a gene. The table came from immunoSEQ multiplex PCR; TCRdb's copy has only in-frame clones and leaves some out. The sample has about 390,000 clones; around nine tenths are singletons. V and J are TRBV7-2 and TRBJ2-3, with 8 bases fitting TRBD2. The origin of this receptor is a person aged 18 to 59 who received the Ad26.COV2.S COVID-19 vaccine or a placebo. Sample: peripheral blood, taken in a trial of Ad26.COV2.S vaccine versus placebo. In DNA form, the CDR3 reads TGTGCCAGCTCTCGGGGGGGCCAGTCAGATACGCAGTATTTT. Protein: CASSRGGQSDTQYF.